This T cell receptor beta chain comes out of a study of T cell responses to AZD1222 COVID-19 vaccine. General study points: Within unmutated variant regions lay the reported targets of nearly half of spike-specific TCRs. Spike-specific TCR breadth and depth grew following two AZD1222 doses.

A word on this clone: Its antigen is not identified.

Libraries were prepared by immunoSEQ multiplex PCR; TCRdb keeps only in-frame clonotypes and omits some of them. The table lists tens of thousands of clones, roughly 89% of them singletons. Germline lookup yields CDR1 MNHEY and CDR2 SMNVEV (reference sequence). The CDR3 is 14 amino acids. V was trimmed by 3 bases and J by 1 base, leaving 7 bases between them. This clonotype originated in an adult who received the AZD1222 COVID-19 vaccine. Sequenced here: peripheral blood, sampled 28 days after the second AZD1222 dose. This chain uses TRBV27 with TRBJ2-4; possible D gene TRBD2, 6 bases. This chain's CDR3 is CASSFGGAKNIQYF. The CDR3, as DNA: TGTGCCAGCAGTTTTGGGGGGGCCAAAAACATTCAGTACTTC.